A single sample is the source of the 19 T cell receptor beta chains below, sequenced in a study of CD4+ T cells in melanoma. Generated by immunoSEQ multiplex PCR, the TCRdb table keeps only in-frame clones and is missing some. The data show about 54,000 clones, with approximately 70% seen just once and under 5.5% held by the top ten. The sample comprised tumor tissue. The source is a human donor with melanoma.

J is TRBJ2-1 and V is TRBV9; 9 bases match TRBD2. CDR3 length equals 17 residues. The germline gives CDR1 SGDLS, CDR2 YYNGEE. Trimming removed 0 bases from V and 3 bases from J; junction bases left unmatched: 7. CDR3: CASSVGGSGGLYNEQFF. The CDR3 bases are TGTGCCAGCAGCGTAGGTGGTAGCGGGGGCCTCTACAATGAGCAGTTCTTC.

This chain uses TRBV28 with TRBJ1-2, with 8 positions matching TRBD1. Trimming at V came to 6 bases and at J to 5 bases, leaving 8 bases not matched to a gene. Germline loops: CDR1 MDHEN, CDR2 SYDVKM. The length of the CDR3 is 14 residues. CDR3 DNA sequence: TGTGCCAGCAGCGAGGACAGGGTGGCGTATGGCTACACCTTC. This encodes CASSEDRVAYGYTF.

The chain carries TRBV7-3 and TRBJ2-3; D is possibly TRBD1 (5 bases). The CDR3 contains 16 residues. Germline-derived CDR1 and CDR2 are SGHTA and FQGTGA. The V and J ends lost 1 base and 2 bases respectively, with 13 bases between them. The CDR3 nucleotides are TGTGCCAGCAGCTTAAGTAGTGGGGCCCTCACAGATACGCAGTATTTT. Amino acids: CASSLSSGALTDTQYF.

This chain joins TRBV9 and TRBJ2-3, with 9 nucleotides matching TRBD1. Germline V gene lookup returns CDR1 SGDLS and CDR2 YYNGEE. The J segment lost 0 bases and the V segment lost 4 bases, leaving 3 bases of the junction unmatched. CDR3 length: 15 amino acids. The CDR3 DNA reads TGTGCCAGCAGCACCGGGACAGGGAGCACAGATACGCAGTATTTT. Encoded protein: CASSTGTGSTDTQYF.

The chain combines TRBV7-9 with TRBJ2-5; D remains ambiguous. The V end lost 3 bases, the J end lost 4 bases, and 9 bases lay between the germline ends. The CDR3 sequence is 13 residues long. Germline lookup yields CDR1 SEHNR and CDR2 FQNEAQ (reference sequence). The CDR3 reads CASSFDGRETQYF. As DNA, the CDR3 is TGTGCCAGCAGCTTTGATGGGCGAGAGACCCAGTACTTC.

The chain combines TRBV5-1 with TRBJ1-6; 7 bases agree with TRBD1. V was clipped by 1 base and J by 9 bases; unmatched bases: 10. The germline V gene has CDR1 SGHRS and CDR2 YFSETQ. The CDR3 extends over 16 amino acids. The CDR3 sequence is CASSLNTETGASPLHF. The DNA for the CDR3 is TGCGCCAGCAGCTTGAACACGGAAACAGGGGCTTCACCCCTCCACTTT. The full variable domain, in which reference TRBV5-1 and TRBJ1-6 provide the parts outside the CDR3, is KAGVTQTPRYLIKTRGQQVTLSCSPISGHRSVSWYQQTPGQGLQFLFEYFSETQRNKGNFPGRFSGRQFSNSRSEMNVSTLELGDSALYLCASSLNTETGASPLHFGNGTRLTVT.

The rearrangement links TRBV5-1 to TRBJ1-1; 7 nucleotides agree with TRBD1. The CDR3 has 17 amino acids. Germline CDR1 and CDR2: SGHRS and YFSETQ. V shed 0 bases and J 0 bases; nucleotides not matched to a gene: 8. The DNA for the CDR3 is TGCGCCAGCAGCTTGGGGCAGGGGGTATTAATGAACACTGAAGCTTTCTTT. It codes for CASSLGQGVLMNTEAFF.

This rearrangement joins TRBV6-5 to TRBJ1-1; D might be TRBD1 (6 bases). CDR3 size: 14 residues. From germline, CDR1 is MNHEY and CDR2 SVGAGI. Deletions cut 8 bases from V and 4 bases from J, with 17 bases between. The CDR3 bases are TGTGCCAGCGGTCACAGGGTTTTAGTCACTGAAGCTTTCTTT. This sequence encodes CASGHRVLVTEAFF.

The CDR3 spells CASTYSSNTGELFF. CDR3 DNA: TGTGCCAGCACTTATTCGTCGAACACCGGGGAGCTGTTTTTT. The chain joins TRBV2 to TRBJ2-2, with D unresolved. The CDR3 has 14 amino acids. Germline V gene sequence: CDR1 SNHLY, CDR2 FYNNEI. V gave up 7 bases and J gave up 0 bases, with 9 bases separating them. Full variable domain (remainder filled in from reference TRBV2 and TRBJ2-2): EPEVTQTPSHQVTQMGQEVILRCVPISNHLYFYWYRQILGQKVEFLVSFYNNEISEKSEIFDDQFSVERPDGSNFTLKIRSTKLEDSAMYFCASTYSSNTGELFFGEGSRLTVL.

The chain carries TRBV18 and TRBJ2-7, with 9 bases that match TRBD1. V was pared by 1 base and J by 6 bases, with 4 bases of the junction left unmatched. The CDR3 has 14 residues. CDR1 is KGHSH and CDR2 is LQKENI in the germline V gene. Here the CDR3 reads CASSPRDRVGEQYF. The CDR3 region has the DNA TGTGCCAGCTCACCACGGGACAGGGTCGGCGAGCAGTACTTC.

The V gene is TRBV10-3, the J gene TRBJ1-1, with D maybe TRBD1 (6 bases). This CDR3 has 15 residues. Trimming took off 3 bases at V and 0 bases at J, with 11 bases between the two ends. CDR1 ENHRY and CDR2 SYGVKD come from the germline V gene. CDR3 loop: CAISEVQGLNTEAFF. CDR3 sequence (DNA): TGTGCCATCAGTGAAGTTCAGGGGCTGAACACTGAAGCTTTCTTT.

V usage is TRBV29-1 and J usage is TRBJ2-2; D not resolved. The V gene lost 4 bases and the J gene lost 0 bases, with 6 bases spanning the gap. The CDR3 is 13 amino acids. Germline-derived CDR1 and CDR2 are SQVTM and ANQGSEA. CDR3 loop: CSVGQTNTGELFF. The CDR3 DNA sequence: TGCAGCGTTGGGCAGACGAACACCGGGGAGCTGTTTTTT.

The genes are TRBV10-2 and TRBJ2-5, with 12 bases lining up with TRBD2. After removal of 8 bases from V and 2 bases from J, the junction contained 9 bases not matched to a gene. Per germline, CDR1 WSHSY and CDR2 SAAADI. This CDR3 comprises 16 residues. This CDR3 is CASRGWTSGAQETQYF. The CDR3 coding sequence is TGCGCCAGCCGGGGATGGACTAGCGGGGCGCAAGAGACCCAGTACTTC.

The rearrangement links TRBV6-1 to TRBJ1-4; D remains ambiguous. This CDR3 has 14 amino acids. Trimming shortened V by 4 bases and J by 4 bases, and 10 bases separated the two germline ends. Germline V gene data show CDR1 as MNHNS and CDR2 as SASEGT. The CDR3 DNA sequence: TGTGCCAGCAGTGTGGGAGGGTATAATGAAAAACTGTTTTTT. As protein: CASSVGGYNEKLFF.

This rearrangement joins TRBV4-1 to TRBJ1-1; 8 bases fit TRBD1. The CDR3 has 15 amino acids. Unmatched junction bases numbered 11, after V lost 4 bases and J lost 7 bases. Germline CDR1 and CDR2: MGHRA and YSYEKL. This CDR3 reads CASSLHDQGAFEAFF. The CDR3 region has the DNA TGCGCCAGCAGCCTCCATGACCAGGGGGCGTTTGAAGCTTTCTTT.

The chain combines TRBV10-1 with TRBJ2-3; perhaps TRBD2 as D (7 bases). The CDR3 has 14 amino acids. The germline CDR1 and CDR2 sequences are WNHNN and SYGVQD (reference sequence). V was pared by 2 bases and J by 4 bases, with 10 bases between. The CDR3 is CASSERGGPDTQYF. The CDR3 region has the DNA TGCGCCAGCAGTGAGAGGGGGGGTCCAGATACGCAGTATTTT.

This clone was counted only a few times. The J gene is TRBJ1-5, the V gene TRBV10-2, with a possible D match to TRBD1 (5 bases). CDR1 is WSHSY and CDR2 is SAAADI in the germline V gene. V was cut by 7 bases and J by 5 bases, with 12 bases left in between. The CDR3 is 13 residues long. CDR3 sequence: CASTRQRDQPQHF. The CDR3 DNA reads TGCGCCAGCACCCGACAGAGGGATCAGCCCCAGCATTTT.

This clone was seen just once. V and J are TRBV6-1 and TRBJ2-1, with TRBD2 as a possible D gene (6 bases). The germline gives CDR1 MNHNS, CDR2 SASEGT. The CDR3 contains 15 residues. Deletions cut 6 bases from V and 9 bases from J, with 21 bases between. CDR3 loop: CASRPGTGSRVEQFF. The CDR3, as DNA: TGTGCCAGCAGACCCGGGACTGGGTCTCGGGTTGAGCAGTTCTTC.

The J gene is TRBJ2-1, the V gene TRBV7-2; TRBD2 might be the D (7 bases). The ends were cut back, 1 base at V and 7 bases at J, with 11 bases in the middle. CDR3 length equals 14 residues. The V gene's germline CDR1 is SGHTA and CDR2 FQGNSA. The DNA for the CDR3 is TGTGCCAGCAGCTTAGTCGGGGGGCGGAATGAGCAGTTCTTC. Protein product: CASSLVGGRNEQFF.